This is a list of T cell receptor beta chains from one sample in a study of a mutant IDH1 vaccine in newly diagnosed glioma. No antigens are known for them. Method: immunoSEQ multiplex PCR; TCRdb's copy keeps in-frame clones and lacks some. The sample contains 52,000 or so clones, about 80% of which appear only once. This specimen was PBMCs, taken from a glioma patient whose treatment included an IDH1 peptide vaccine. These receptors all stem from a woman aged 18-35 years with glioma. Some clones in this sample may be carry-over from other donors' samples. Both conserved end residues are part of each CDR3. D genes are given only for firm matches. Rows may omit the clone size; those that give it use once, few, many or a size class.

size	V	J	D	DNA	CDR3
few	TRBV11-3	TRBJ1-1	NA	TGTGCCAGCAGCTCCGGGGCGAGGACTTTCTTT	CASSSGARTFF
NA	TRBV7-2	TRBJ1-1	NA	TGTGCCAGCAGCTTGCCGGGACGCACTGAAGCTTTCTTT	CASSLPGRTEAFF
NA	TRBV5-4	TRBJ2-1	TRBD1	TGTGCCAGCAGTCACCGGGACAGGGGGCTGGATGAGCAGTTCTTC	CASSHRDRGLDEQFF
NA	TRBV2	TRBJ2-3	NA	TGTGCCAGCAGTGTTCGCCCTGAGGGCGGGACAGATACGCAGTATTTT	CASSVRPEGGTDTQYF
once	TRBV4-2	TRBJ2-1	NA	TGTGCCAGCAGCCAAGCCCGGGCAGGGGTTTACAATGAGCAGTTCTTC	CASSQARAGVYNEQFF
NA	TRBV25-1	TRBJ1-1	NA	TGTGCCAGCAGTGAATATGGGGTGACAGCGCGGAACACTGAAGCTTTCTTT	CASSEYGVTARNTEAFF
NA	TRBV20-1	TRBJ1-2	NA	TGCAGTGCCTTAACAGACTATGGCTACACCTTC	CSALTDYGYTF
NA	TRBV6-1	TRBJ1-6	NA	TGTGCCAGCAGTGAAGGACCGGAACAGGGATGGATGGTTGCCCTCCACTTT	CASSEGPEQGWMVALHF
NA	TRBV10-3	TRBJ2-2	TRBD2	TGTGCCATCAGTGAGCGACTAGCGGCCGATGGCACCGGGGAGCTGTTTTTT	CAISERLAADGTGELFF
NA	TRBV9	TRBJ1-5	TRBD1	TGTGCCAGCAGCGTAGCAACAGGGGGGAATCAGCCCCAGCATTTT	CASSVATGGNQPQHF
NA	TRBV6-4	TRBJ1-2	NA	TGTGCCAGCGCCCCCAACCCAGGGTCCTATGGCTACACCTTC	CASAPNPGSYGYTF
NA	TRBV6-5	TRBJ1-6	NA	TGTGCCAGCAGCCAAACCAGGGGAGGATCACCCCTCCACTTT	CASSQTRGGSPLHF